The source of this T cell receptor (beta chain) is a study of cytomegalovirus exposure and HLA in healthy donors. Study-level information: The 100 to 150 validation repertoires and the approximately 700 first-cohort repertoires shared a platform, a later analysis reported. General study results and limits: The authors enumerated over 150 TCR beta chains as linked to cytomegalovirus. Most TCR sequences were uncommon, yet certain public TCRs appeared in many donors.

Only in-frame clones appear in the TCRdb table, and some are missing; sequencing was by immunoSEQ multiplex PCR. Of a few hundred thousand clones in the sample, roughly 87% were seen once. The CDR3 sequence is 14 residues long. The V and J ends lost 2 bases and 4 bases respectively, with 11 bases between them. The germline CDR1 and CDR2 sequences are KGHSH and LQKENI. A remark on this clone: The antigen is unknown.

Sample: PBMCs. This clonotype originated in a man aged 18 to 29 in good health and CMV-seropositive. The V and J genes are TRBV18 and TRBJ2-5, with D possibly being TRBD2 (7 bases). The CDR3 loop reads CASSPGGARETQYF. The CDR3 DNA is TGTGCCAGCTCACCAGGGGGGGCGCGAGAGACCCAGTACTTC.